This T cell receptor beta chain originates from a study of cytomegalovirus exposure and HLA in healthy donors. This clone was detected a few times. The target antigen is unknown. Study-level findings and limits: Researchers reported that a few CMV-associated chains were confirmed in vitro as CMV antigen-specific. The presence/absence work took it that sequencing depth was about the same across donors.

V lost 3 bases and J lost 4, with 9 bases in between. The CDR3 consists of 13 residues. Germline V lookup: CDR1 MNHEY, CDR2 SVGAGI. PCR involved 60 Vbeta and 13 Jbeta primers. The repertoire was sequenced with immunoSEQ multiplex PCR; TCRdb's copy has only in-frame clones and lacks some. The sample holds under 200,000 clones, around four fifths seen once. The receptor was derived from a woman between 50 and 59 years old in good health and CMV-seropositive. The rearrangement links TRBV6-5 to TRBJ1-1; TRBD1 might be the D (5 bases). Material for sequencing was PBMCs. The CDR3 DNA follows: TGTGCCAGCAGTTATACTCAGGGCACTGAAGCTTTCTTT. It encodes CASSYTQGTEAFF.